This T cell receptor beta chain was found in a study of regulatory T cells in long-lasting Graves disease. Study-level information: Newly diagnosed Graves' patients took antithyroid drugs under 3 months.

The time point: newly diagnosed GD, antithyroid drugs for less than 3 months. Scientists built the TCR library using RNA that was extracted from PBMCs. Construction of the TCR beta libraries employed iRepertoire HTBI primers in conjunction with Arm-PCR of CDR3 regions. TCRdb used MiXCR to reprocess the multiplex PCR reads, holding one entry per CDR3 protein. The data hold roughly 380,000 distinct CDR3 sequences, with roughly 16% observed a single time. The CDR3 length is 14 residues. The trim removed 4 bases at V and 5 bases at J, leaving 3 bases unmatched. Germline CDR1 MNHEY, CDR2 SMNVEV (reference sequence). This clonotype was detected ten times or more. What it binds is unknown. Findings of the study overall: Authors noted too few samples as a limitation. Persistent disease was characterized by preferential usage of TRBV28, TRBJ1-2 and TRBJ2-5. Compared with new cases, persistent Graves' patients showed reduced TCR diversity.

This chain links TRBV27 with TRBJ2-7; 12 bases are a match to TRBD1. The receptor was derived from a female donor with Graves disease. Specimen: peripheral blood mononuclear cells (PBMCs), collected at new diagnosis, from a patient treated with antithyroid drugs. The CDR3 is CASSSGTGGNEQYF. In nucleotides, the CDR3 is TGTGCCAGCAGTTCCGGGACAGGGGGCAACGAGCAGTACTTC.